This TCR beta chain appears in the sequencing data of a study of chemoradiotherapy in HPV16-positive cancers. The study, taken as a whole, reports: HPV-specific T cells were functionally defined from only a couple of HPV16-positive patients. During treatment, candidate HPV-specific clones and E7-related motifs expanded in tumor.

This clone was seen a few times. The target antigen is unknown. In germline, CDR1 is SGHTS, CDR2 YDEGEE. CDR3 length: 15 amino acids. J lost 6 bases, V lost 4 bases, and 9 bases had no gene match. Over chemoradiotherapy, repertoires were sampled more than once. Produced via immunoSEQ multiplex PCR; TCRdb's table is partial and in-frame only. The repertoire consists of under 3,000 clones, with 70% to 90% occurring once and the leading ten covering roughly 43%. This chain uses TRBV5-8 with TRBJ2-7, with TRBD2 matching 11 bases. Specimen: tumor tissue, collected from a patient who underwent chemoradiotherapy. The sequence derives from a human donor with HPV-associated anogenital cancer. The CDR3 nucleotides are TGTGCCAGCAGCGGATCGACTAGCGGGAATGGCGAGCAGTACTTC. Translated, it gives CASSGSTSGNGEQYF.